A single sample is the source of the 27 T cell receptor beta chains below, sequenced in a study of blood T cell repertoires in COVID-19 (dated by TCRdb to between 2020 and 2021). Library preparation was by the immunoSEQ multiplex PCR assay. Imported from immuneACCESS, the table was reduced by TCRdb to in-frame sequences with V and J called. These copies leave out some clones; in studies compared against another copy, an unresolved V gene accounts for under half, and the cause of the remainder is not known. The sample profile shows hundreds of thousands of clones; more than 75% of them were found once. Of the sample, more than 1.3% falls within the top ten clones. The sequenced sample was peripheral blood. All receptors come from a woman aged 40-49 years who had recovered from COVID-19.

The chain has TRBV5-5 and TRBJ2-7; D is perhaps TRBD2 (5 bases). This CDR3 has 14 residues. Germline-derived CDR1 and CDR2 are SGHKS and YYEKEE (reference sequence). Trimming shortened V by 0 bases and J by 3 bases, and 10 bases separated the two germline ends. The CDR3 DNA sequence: TGTGCCAGCAGCTTGGGAGGGCTTGGCTACGAGCAGTACTTC. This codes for CASSLGGLGYEQYF.

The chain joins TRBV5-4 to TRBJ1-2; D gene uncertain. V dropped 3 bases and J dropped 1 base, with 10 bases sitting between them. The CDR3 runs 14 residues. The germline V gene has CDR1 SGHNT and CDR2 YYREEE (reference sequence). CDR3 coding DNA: TGTGCCAGCAGCTCCGGGAAGGGTAACTATGGCTACACCTTC. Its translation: CASSSGKGNYGYTF. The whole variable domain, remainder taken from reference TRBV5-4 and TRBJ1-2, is ETGVTQSPTHLIKTRGQQVTLRCSSQSGHNTVSWYQQALGQGPQFIFQYYREEENGRGNFPPRFSGLQFPNYSSELNVNALELDDSALYLCASSSGKGNYGYTFGSGTRLTVV.

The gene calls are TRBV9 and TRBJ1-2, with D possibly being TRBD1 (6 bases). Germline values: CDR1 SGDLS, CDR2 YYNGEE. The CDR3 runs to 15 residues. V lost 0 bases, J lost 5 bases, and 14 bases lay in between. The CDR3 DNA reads TGTGCCAGCAGCGTAGGACAGGCCAAATGGTATGGCTACACCTTC. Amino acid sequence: CASSVGQAKWYGYTF.

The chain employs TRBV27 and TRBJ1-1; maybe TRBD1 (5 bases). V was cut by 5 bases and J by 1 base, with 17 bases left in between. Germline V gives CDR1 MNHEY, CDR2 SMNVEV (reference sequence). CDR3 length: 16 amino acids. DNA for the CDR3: TGTGCCAGCAGTCGTGGACAAGCAGGTTGGAACACTGAAGCTTTCTTT. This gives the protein CASSRGQAGWNTEAFF.

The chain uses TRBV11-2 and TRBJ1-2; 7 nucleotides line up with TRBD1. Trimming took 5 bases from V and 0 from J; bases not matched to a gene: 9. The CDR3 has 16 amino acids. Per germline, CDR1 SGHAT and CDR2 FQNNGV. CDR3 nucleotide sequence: TGTGCCAGCAGCCCCAGGACAGGTGTTGCTAACTATGGCTACACCTTC. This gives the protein CASSPRTGVANYGYTF.

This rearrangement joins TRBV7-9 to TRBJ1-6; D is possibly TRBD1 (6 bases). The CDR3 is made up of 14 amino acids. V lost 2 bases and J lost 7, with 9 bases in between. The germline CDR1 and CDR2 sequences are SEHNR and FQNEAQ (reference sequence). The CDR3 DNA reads TGTGCCAGCAGCTTACAGGGGCCCAATTCACCCCTCCACTTT. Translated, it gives CASSLQGPNSPLHF.

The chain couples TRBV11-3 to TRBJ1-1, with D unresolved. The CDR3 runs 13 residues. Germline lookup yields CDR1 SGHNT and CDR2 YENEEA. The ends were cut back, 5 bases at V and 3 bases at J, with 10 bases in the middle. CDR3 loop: CASSPVGDTEAFF. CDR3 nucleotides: TGTGCCAGCAGCCCTGTCGGGGACACTGAAGCTTTCTTT.

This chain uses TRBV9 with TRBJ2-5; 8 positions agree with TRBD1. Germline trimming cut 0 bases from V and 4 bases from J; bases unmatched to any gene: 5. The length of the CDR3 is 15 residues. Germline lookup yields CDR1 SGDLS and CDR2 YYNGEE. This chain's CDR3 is CASSVGQGRIETQYF. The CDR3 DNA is TGTGCCAGCAGCGTAGGACAGGGGCGCATAGAGACCCAGTACTTC.

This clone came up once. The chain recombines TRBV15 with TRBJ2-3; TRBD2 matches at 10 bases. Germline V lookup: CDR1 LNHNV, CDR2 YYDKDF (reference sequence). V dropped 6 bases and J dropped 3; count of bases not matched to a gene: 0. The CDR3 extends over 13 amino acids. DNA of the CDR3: TGTGCCACCAGAGCGGGGGGGACAGATACGCAGTATTTT. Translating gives CATRAGGTDTQYF.

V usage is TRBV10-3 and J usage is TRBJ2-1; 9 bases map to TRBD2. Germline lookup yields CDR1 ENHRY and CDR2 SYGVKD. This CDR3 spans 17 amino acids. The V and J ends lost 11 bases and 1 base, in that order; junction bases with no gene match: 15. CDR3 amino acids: CAAKVAGGARSYNEQFF. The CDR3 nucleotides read TGTGCCGCCAAGGTGGCGGGGGGGGCTCGGTCCTACAATGAGCAGTTCTTC.

The CDR3 loop reads CASSLRTSLTDTQYF. The DNA for the CDR3 is TGTGCCAGCAGCCTCCGGACTAGTCTTACAGATACGCAGTATTTT. V gene TRBV14 combines with J gene TRBJ2-3, with 7 bases identical to TRBD2. Trimming took 4 bases from V and 3 from J; bases not matched to a gene: 7. Germline values: CDR1 SGHDN, CDR2 FVKESK. The CDR3 spans 15 residues.

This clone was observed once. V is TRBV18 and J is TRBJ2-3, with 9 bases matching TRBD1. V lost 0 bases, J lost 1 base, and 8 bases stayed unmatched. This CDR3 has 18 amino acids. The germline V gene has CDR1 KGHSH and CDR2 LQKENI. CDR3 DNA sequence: TGTGCCAGCTCACCACCGTTGGGACAGGGTGCTGGCACAGATACGCAGTATTTT. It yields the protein CASSPPLGQGAGTDTQYF.

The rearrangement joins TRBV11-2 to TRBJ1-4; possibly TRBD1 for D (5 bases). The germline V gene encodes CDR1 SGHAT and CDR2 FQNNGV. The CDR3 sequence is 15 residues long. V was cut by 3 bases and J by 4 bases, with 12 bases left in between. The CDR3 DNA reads TGTGCCAGCAGCTTGACAGTGCTGAATAATGAAAAACTGTTTTTT. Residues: CASSLTVLNNEKLFF. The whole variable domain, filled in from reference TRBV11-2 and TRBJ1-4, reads EAGVAQSPRYKIIEKRQSVAFWCNPISGHATLYWYQQILGQGPKLLIQFQNNGVVDDSQLPKDRFSAERLKGVDSTLKIQPAKLEDSAVYLCASSLTVLNNEKLFFGSGTQLSVL.

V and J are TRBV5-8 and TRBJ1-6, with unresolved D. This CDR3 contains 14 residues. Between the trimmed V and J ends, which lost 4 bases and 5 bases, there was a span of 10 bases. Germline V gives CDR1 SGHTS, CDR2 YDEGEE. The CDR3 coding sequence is TGTGCCAGCAGCCCTCGTGACAATAATTCACCCCTCCACTTT. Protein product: CASSPRDNNSPLHF.

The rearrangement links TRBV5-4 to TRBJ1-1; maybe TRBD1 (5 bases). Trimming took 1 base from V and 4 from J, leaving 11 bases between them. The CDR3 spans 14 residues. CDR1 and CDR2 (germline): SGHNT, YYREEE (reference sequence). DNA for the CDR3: TGTGCCAGCAGCTTGAAATTAGGGGCCACTGAAGCTTTCTTT. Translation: CASSLKLGATEAFF.

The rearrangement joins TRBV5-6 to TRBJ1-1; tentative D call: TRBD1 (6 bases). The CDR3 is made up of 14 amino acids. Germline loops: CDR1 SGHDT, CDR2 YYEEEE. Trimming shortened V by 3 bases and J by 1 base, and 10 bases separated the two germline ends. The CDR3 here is CASSSYRANTEAFF. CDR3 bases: TGTGCCAGCAGCTCCTACAGGGCGAACACTGAAGCTTTCTTT. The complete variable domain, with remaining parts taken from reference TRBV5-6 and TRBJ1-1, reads DAGVTQSPTHLIKTRGQQVTLRCSPKSGHDTVSWYQQALGQGPQFIFQYYEEEERQRGNFPDRFSGHQFPNYSSELNVNALLLGDSALYLCASSSYRANTEAFFGQGTRLTVV.

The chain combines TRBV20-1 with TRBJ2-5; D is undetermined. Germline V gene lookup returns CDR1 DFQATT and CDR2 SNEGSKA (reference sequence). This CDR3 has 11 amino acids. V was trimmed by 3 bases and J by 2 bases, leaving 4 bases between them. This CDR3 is CSASPQETQYF. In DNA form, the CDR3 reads TGCAGTGCTAGCCCGCAAGAGACCCAGTACTTC.

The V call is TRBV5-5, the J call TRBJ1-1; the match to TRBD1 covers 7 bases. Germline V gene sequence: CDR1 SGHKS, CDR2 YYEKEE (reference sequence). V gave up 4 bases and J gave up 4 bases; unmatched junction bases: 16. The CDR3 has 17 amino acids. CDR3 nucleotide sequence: TGTGCCAGCAGCCACAGGGGTGAGGTTGGCTTCTTCACTGAAGCTTTCTTT. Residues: CASSHRGEVGFFTEAFF.

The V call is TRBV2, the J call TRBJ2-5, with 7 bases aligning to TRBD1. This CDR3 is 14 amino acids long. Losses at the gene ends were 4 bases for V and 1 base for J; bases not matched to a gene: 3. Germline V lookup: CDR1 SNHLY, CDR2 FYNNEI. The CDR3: CASSVGTAQETQYF. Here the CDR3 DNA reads TGTGCCAGCAGTGTTGGGACAGCCCAAGAGACCCAGTACTTC.

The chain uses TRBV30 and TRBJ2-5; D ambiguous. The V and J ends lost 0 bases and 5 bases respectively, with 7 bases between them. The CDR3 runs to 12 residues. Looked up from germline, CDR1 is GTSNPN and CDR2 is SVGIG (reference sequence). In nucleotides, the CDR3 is TGTGCCTGGAGTGTGTTCGGTGAGACCCAGTACTTC. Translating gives CAWSVFGETQYF. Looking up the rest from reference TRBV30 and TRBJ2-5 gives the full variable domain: SQTIHQWPATLVQPVGSPLSLECTVEGTSNPNLYWYRQAAGRGLQLLFYSVGIGQISSEVPQNLSASRPQDRQFILSSKKLLLSDSGFYLCAWSVFGETQYFGPGTRLLVL.

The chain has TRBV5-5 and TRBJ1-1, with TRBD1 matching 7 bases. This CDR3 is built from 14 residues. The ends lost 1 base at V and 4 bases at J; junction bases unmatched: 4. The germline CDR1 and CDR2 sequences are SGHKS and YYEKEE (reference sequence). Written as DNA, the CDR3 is TGTGCCAGCAGCTTGACAGGGGTCATCACTGAAGCTTTCTTT. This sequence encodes CASSLTGVITEAFF.

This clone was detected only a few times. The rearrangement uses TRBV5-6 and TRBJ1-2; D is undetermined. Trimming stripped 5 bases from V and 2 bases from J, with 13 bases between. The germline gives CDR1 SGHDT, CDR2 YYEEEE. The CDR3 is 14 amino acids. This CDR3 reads CASSNWSGNYGYTF. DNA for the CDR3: TGTGCCAGCAGTAATTGGTCGGGGAACTATGGCTACACCTTC.

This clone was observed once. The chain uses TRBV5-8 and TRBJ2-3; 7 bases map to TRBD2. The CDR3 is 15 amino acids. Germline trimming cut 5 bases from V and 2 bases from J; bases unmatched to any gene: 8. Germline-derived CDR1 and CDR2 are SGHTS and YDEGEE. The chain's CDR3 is CASSPYRDYTDTQYF. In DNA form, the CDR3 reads TGTGCCAGCAGTCCCTACCGGGACTACACAGATACGCAGTATTTT.

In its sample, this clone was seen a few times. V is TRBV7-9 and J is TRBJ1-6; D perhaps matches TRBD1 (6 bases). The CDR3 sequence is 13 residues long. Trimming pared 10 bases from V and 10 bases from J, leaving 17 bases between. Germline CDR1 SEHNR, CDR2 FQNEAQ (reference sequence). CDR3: CATEGGDGSPLHF. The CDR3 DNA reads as TGTGCCACAGAGGGGGGGGACGGATCACCCCTCCACTTT. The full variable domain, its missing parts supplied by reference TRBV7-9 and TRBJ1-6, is DTGVSQNPRHKITKRGQNVTFRCDPISEHNRLYWYRQTLGQGPEFLTYFQNEAQLEKSRLLSDRFSAERPKGSFSTLEIQRTEQGDSAMYLCATEGGDGSPLHFGNGTRLTVT.

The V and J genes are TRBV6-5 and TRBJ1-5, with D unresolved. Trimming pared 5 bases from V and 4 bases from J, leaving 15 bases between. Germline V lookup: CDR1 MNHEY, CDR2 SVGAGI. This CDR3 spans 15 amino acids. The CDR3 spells CASSLGGRGNQPQHF. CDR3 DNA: TGTGCCAGCAGTCTGGGAGGCAGAGGGAATCAGCCCCAGCATTTT.

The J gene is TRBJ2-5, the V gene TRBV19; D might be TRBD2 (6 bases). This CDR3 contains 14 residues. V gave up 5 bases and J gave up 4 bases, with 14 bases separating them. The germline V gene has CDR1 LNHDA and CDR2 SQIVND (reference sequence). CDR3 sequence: CASSPRRGTETQYF. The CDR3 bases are TGTGCCAGTAGTCCGCGGCGGGGAACAGAGACCCAGTACTTC.

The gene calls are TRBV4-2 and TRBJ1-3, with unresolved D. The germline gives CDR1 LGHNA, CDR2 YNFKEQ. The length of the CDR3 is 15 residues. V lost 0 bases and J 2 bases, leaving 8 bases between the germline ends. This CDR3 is CASSQDPTAGNTIYF. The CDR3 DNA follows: TGTGCCAGCAGCCAAGATCCCACAGCTGGAAACACCATATATTTT.